This T cell receptor (beta chain) stems from a study of blood T cell repertoires in COVID-19. Assay used: immunoSEQ multiplex PCR; TCRdb lists only in-frame clones, some missing. The sample records over 350,000 clones, approximately 90% being singletons. This CDR3 is built from 13 residues. Trimming took 5 bases from V and 4 from J, leaving 9 bases between them. CDR1 and CDR2 from the germline V gene are SNHLY and FYNNEI. J is TRBJ1-5 and V is TRBV2; the D is unclear. The source of this sequence is a woman aged 25 to 45 with active or convalescent COVID-19. Sequencing input: peripheral blood. This chain's CDR3 is CASSLRSNQPQHF. CDR3 bases: TGTGCCAGCAGTCTGCGGAGTAATCAGCCCCAGCATTTT.